This T cell receptor beta chain was captured by sequencing in a study of cytomegalovirus exposure and HLA in healthy donors. Of note for this clone: Its antigen is still unknown.

Primers included in the PCR were 60 Vbeta and 13 Jbeta primers. Repertoires were generated with immunoSEQ multiplex PCR, while TCRdb's copy carries only in-frame clones and drops some. The sample features over 120,000 clones, with 0.8% to 1% in its top ten. Notes on the study in general: Rare sequences made up most TCRs, while some public TCRs were found in many donors. Beyond CMV serostatus, there was no information to go on about immune exposure.

Trimming left V 2 bases short and J 0 bases short, with 11 bases between. The CDR3 spans 16 residues. Germline CDR1 is MNHNS and CDR2 is SASEGT. This chain joins TRBV6-1 and TRBJ2-1; maybe TRBD2 (6 bases). This TCR was recovered from a male donor in good health and CMV-seronegative. The sample consisted of PBMCs. DNA for the CDR3: TGTGCCAGCAGTGAATGGGGGGAAAGCTCCTACAATGAGCAGTTCTTC. Its translation: CASSEWGESSYNEQFF.